The 29 T cell receptor beta chains below come from one sample, sequenced in a study of regulatory T cells in long-lasting Graves disease. TCR beta libraries were built with iRepertoire HTBI primers and Arm-PCR of CDR3 regions. Each CDR3 protein gets one entry after TCRdb re-called the multiplex PCR reads with MiXCR. The sample holds about 220,000 distinct CDR3 sequences, about 19% seen once. Time point indicated: newly diagnosed GD, antithyroid drugs for less than 3 months. RNA from PBMCs was the source of the TCR library. Separately, the same data were catalogued under a study of T cells in Graves' hyperthyroidism and ophthalmopathy.

Sequencing used peripheral blood mononuclear cells (PBMCs), obtained at new diagnosis, from a patient treated with antithyroid drugs. The source of these receptors is a woman aged 25 to 45 with Graves disease.

This clonotype came up many times. V usage is TRBV28 and J usage is TRBJ2-1; a weak D match, TRBD2 (5 bases). Per germline, CDR1 MDHEN and CDR2 SYDVKM. Trimming took 3 bases from V and 5 from J, leaving 11 bases between them. This CDR3 region has 14 residues. The CDR3 sequence is CASSFSELDNEQFF. The CDR3 DNA is TGTGCCAGCAGTTTCTCGGAACTAGACAATGAGCAGTTCTTC.

In the case of this clonotype: Since a far larger clone is one base different, this is likely a read error. This chain joins TRBV28 and TRBJ1-1, with TRBD1 matching over 9 bases. The DNA matches TRBJ2-3 better at its end, which makes the J call doubtful. Germline CDR1 and CDR2: MDHEN and SYDVKM. The CDR3 consists of 15 residues. CDR3 sequence (DNA): TGTGCCAGCAGTCTATCGGGACAGGGCACAGATGCGCAGTATTTT. This translates into CASSLSGQGTDAQYF.

V and J are TRBV7-2 and TRBJ1-2, with D hard to call. CDR1 and CDR2 from the germline V gene are SGHTA and FQGNSA. Between the trimmed V and J ends, which lost 1 base and 7 bases, there was a span of 16 bases. The CDR3 has 15 amino acids. CDR3 loop: CASSLVRGSTGGYTF. The CDR3 DNA reads TGTGCCAGCAGCTTAGTTAGAGGGTCAACCGGTGGCTACACCTTC.

This clonotype was recorded many times. The V and J genes are TRBV27 and TRBJ1-4, with TRBD1 as a possible D gene (6 bases). Germline loops: CDR1 MNHEY, CDR2 SMNVEV (reference sequence). CDR3 length: 13 residues. With 7 bases removed from V and 5 bases from J, the gap between germline ends came to 11 bases. As DNA, the CDR3 is TGTGCCAGCAAGGGGGGGGAGAATGAAAAACTGTTTTTT. It translates to CASKGGENEKLFF.

This clonotype was seen at least ten times. V gene TRBV9 combines with J gene TRBJ2-3; 8 bases map to TRBD2. This CDR3 contains 15 residues. V was pared by 1 base and J by 6 bases, with 7 bases of the junction left unmatched. The germline CDR1 and CDR2 sequences are SGDLS and YYNGEE. In DNA form, the CDR3 reads TGTGCCAGCAGCGTATTCGAACTAGCGGCGGATACGCAGTATTTT. It codes for CASSVFELAADTQYF.

This clonotype was detected only once. The rearrangement uses TRBV29-1 and TRBJ2-7; 10 bases are shared with TRBD2. The CDR3 runs 12 residues. The germline gives CDR1 SQVTM, CDR2 ANQGSEA. V was clipped by 4 bases and J by 7 bases; unmatched bases: 4. The chain's CDR3 is CSVVTSGLEQYF. CDR3 in DNA: TGCAGCGTTGTGACTAGCGGGTTGGAGCAGTACTTC.

This clonotype was seen many times. The gene calls are TRBV3-1 and TRBJ1-1; no clear D. Germline assignment: CDR1 LGHDT and CDR2 YNNKEL (reference sequence). The CDR3 runs to 16 residues. Trimming shortened V by 4 bases and J by 3 bases, and 18 bases separated the two germline ends. CDR3 residues: CASSPPSVGTDTEAFF. CDR3 DNA: TGTGCCAGCAGCCCCCCCTCGGTGGGTACCGACACTGAAGCTTTCTTT.

This clonotype was counted at least ten times. The V gene is TRBV28, the J gene TRBJ2-6; no reliable D call. This CDR3 contains 13 residues. Deletions cut 6 bases from V and 2 bases from J, with 5 bases between. Germline V CDR1 and CDR2: MDHEN, SYDVKM. The CDR3: CASRRPGANVLTF. In DNA form, the CDR3 reads TGTGCCAGCAGACGCCCTGGGGCCAACGTCCTGACTTTC.

This clonotype turned up a few times. The rearrangement uses TRBV6-1 and TRBJ2-3; 7 nucleotides agree with TRBD1. Per germline, CDR1 MNHNS and CDR2 SASEGT. This CDR3 has 17 amino acids. J lost 0 bases, V lost 5 bases, and 11 bases had no gene match. As DNA, the CDR3 is TGTGCCAGCAGTCCATTACCGGGACAGCTTAGCACAGATACGCAGTATTTT. Amino acid sequence: CASSPLPGQLSTDTQYF.

Notes on this clonotype: A much larger clone differs by one base, so this may be a read error. The chain has TRBV15 and TRBJ2-2; 13 nucleotides agree with TRBD2. The V gene's germline CDR1 is LNHNV and CDR2 YYDKDF (reference sequence). The CDR3 spans 18 residues. CDR3: CATSRGKLAGGRGGELVF. CDR3 DNA: TGTGCCACCAGCAGAGGAAAACTAGCGGGGGGGCGTGGCGGGGAGCTGGTTTTT.

This clonotype occurred many times. The rearrangement uses TRBV27 and TRBJ1-2, with TRBD1 as a possible D gene (5 bases). Trimming shortened V by 5 bases and J by 2 bases, and 15 bases separated the two germline ends. The CDR3 has 15 residues. Per germline, CDR1 MNHEY and CDR2 SMNVEV (reference sequence). CDR3: CASSASGRRNYGYTF. CDR3 in DNA: TGTGCCAGCAGTGCCTCGGGACGGAGAAACTATGGCTACACCTTC.

V is TRBV5-1 and J is TRBJ2-2, with D perhaps matching TRBD2 (6 bases). The germline V and J ends were trimmed by 1 base and 3 bases, with 13 bases remaining between them. Germline values: CDR1 SGHRS, CDR2 YFSETQ. This CDR3 comprises 16 residues. The CDR3 here is CASSLSDGRDTGELFF. The CDR3 nucleotides are TGCGCCAGCAGCTTGTCCGACGGGAGAGACACCGGGGAGCTGTTTTTT.

The sample holds one count of this clonotype. One end of the junction does not line up with germline, which may come from a read error. The chain carries TRBV7-2 and TRBJ2-1, with D possibly TRBD2 on 5 matching bases. This CDR3 contains 13 residues. The germline CDR1 and CDR2 sequences are SGHTA and FQGNSA. CDR3 nucleotides: TGTGCCATCAGCTTACCGACTACAAATGAGCAGTTCTTC. It yields the protein CAISLPTTNEQFF.

This clonotype came up many times. J is TRBJ1-2 and V is TRBV19, with a tentative D call TRBD1 (5 bases). Germline V gene data show CDR1 as LNHDA and CDR2 as SQIVND (reference sequence). The CDR3 is 17 residues long. V was cut by 3 bases and J by 4 bases, with 21 bases left in between. The CDR3 is CASSMTYSGGGIYGYTF. For the CDR3, the DNA is TGTGCCAGTAGTATGACCTACAGCGGCGGGGGGATCTATGGCTACACCTTC.

This clonotype was seen many times. The rearrangement uses TRBV9 and TRBJ1-4; 7 positions agree with TRBD1. This CDR3 contains 15 residues. Trimming at V came to 4 bases and at J to 6 bases, leaving 9 bases not matched to a gene. Germline V gene lookup returns CDR1 SGDLS and CDR2 YYNGEE. The CDR3 sequence is CASSPSTGSHEKLFF. The CDR3 DNA reads TGTGCCAGCAGCCCCTCGACAGGGTCCCATGAAAAACTGTTTTTT.

This clonotype has at least ten counts. The chain joins TRBV11-3 to TRBJ2-2, with D unclear. CDR1 and CDR2 from the germline V gene are SGHNT and YENEEA. Trimming stripped 5 bases from V and 3 bases from J, with 10 bases between. The CDR3 length is 14 residues. In nucleotides, the CDR3 is TGTGCCAGCAGCCTAAAATTGGACACCGGGGAGCTGTTTTTT. It is translated as CASSLKLDTGELFF.

Many counts were recorded for this clonotype. This chain links TRBV6-2 or TRBV6-3 with TRBJ1-5; D perhaps matches TRBD1 (5 bases). Deletions cut 6 bases from V and 3 bases from J, with 12 bases between. This CDR3 has 14 residues. Germline V gene data show CDR1 as MNHEY and CDR2 as SVGEGT. CDR3 amino acids: CASSQFRDNQPQHF. The CDR3 nucleotides are TGTGCCAGCAGCCAATTCAGGGACAATCAGCCCCAGCATTTT.

The V and J genes are TRBV7-2 and TRBJ2-5, with D tentatively TRBD1 (6 bases). With 6 bases removed from V and 1 base from J, the gap between germline ends came to 15 bases. The CDR3 has 15 residues. In germline, CDR1 is SGHTA, CDR2 FQGNSA. Written as DNA, the CDR3 is TGTGCCAGCAGTCAAACCGGGACACCCCAAGAGACCCAGTACTTC. This gives the protein CASSQTGTPQETQYF. The variable domain in full, with the rest retrieved from reference TRBV7-2 and TRBJ2-5, is GAGVSQSPSNKVTEKGKDVELRCDPISGHTALYWYRQSLGQGLEFLIYFQGNSAPDKSGLPSDRFSAERTGGSVSTLTIQRTQQEDSAVYLCASSQTGTPQETQYFGPGTRLLVL.

This clonotype was recorded at least ten times. The genes are TRBV7-6 and TRBJ1-1; D unresolved. Trimming removed 1 base from V and 1 base from J, with 10 bases in between. This CDR3 comprises 15 residues. CDR1 and CDR2 (germline): SGHVS, FNYEAQ. For the CDR3, the DNA is TGTGCCAGCAGCTTAGACAATAGGGCGAACACTGAAGCTTTCTTT. Translated: CASSLDNRANTEAFF.

This clonotype came up many times. The genes are TRBV28 and TRBJ2-2, with TRBD1 matching 8 bases. This CDR3 comprises 13 residues. Germline V gene lookup returns CDR1 MDHEN and CDR2 SYDVKM. V lost 11 bases, J lost 7 bases, and 9 bases stayed unmatched. The CDR3: CAHRTGLIGELFF. The CDR3 DNA reads as TGTGCCCACAGGACAGGGTTGATCGGGGAGCTGTTTTTT.

This rearrangement joins TRBV5-1 to TRBJ2-7, with 7 bases lining up with TRBD1. The V gene's germline CDR1 is SGHRS and CDR2 YFSETQ. This CDR3 comprises 14 residues. V shed 9 bases, J shed 2 bases, and the junction held 11 bases outside the gene matches. The DNA of the CDR3 is TGCGCCATCCCGCGCCGAGGGGGCGCCTACGAGCAGTACTTC. Its protein is CAIPRRGGAYEQYF.

This clonotype was observed at least ten times. Written as DNA, the CDR3 is TGTGCCAGCATCGGTGATGGGGGGACAGGGCCTTTGGTCACCCACTTT. Its protein product is CASIGDGGTGPLVTHF. V gene TRBV2 combines with J gene TRBJ1-6; 9 positions agree with TRBD1. V lost 7 bases to trimming and J lost 18 bases; unmatched junction nucleotides: 22. There are 16 residues in the CDR3. CDR1 and CDR2 (germline): SNHLY, FYNNEI. Full variable domain (rest looked up from reference TRBV2 and TRBJ1-6): EPEVTQTPSHQVTQMGQEVILRCVPISNHLYFYWYRQILGQKVEFLVSFYNNEISEKSEIFDDQFSVERPDGSNFTLKIRSTKLEDSAMYFCASIGDGGTGPLVTHFGNGTRLTVT.

This clonotype was counted many times. This chain connects TRBV28 to TRBJ2-7; 12 positions agree with TRBD1. Losses at the gene ends were 2 bases for V and 5 bases for J; bases not matched to a gene: 4. Germline CDR1 and CDR2: MDHEN and SYDVKM. The CDR3 covers 15 residues. DNA of the CDR3: TGTGCCAGCAGTTTAAGTGGGACAGGGGGCCACGAGCAGTACTTC. Protein sequence: CASSLSGTGGHEQYF.

The sample holds a few counts of this clonotype. This chain connects TRBV20-1 to TRBJ1-2, with D hard to call. Trimming left V 5 bases short and J 2 bases short, with 9 bases between. Germline V gene sequence: CDR1 DFQATT, CDR2 SNEGSKA (reference sequence). The CDR3 is made up of 12 amino acids. The CDR3 coding sequence is TGCAGTGCTCAGGACGGCAACTATGGCTACACCTTC. Translation: CSAQDGNYGYTF.

There are many counts of this clonotype. The V call is TRBV7-8, the J call TRBJ1-4; TRBD1 matches at 8 bases. Germline-derived CDR1 and CDR2 are SGHVS and FQNEAQ. CDR3 length: 15 amino acids. V trimming: 5 bases; J trimming: 7 bases; junction bases outside the gene matches: 9. CDR3 nucleotides: TGTGCCAGCAGCCCCGCGACAGGGGTGGCTGAAAAACTGTTTTTT. This gives the protein CASSPATGVAEKLFF.

The genes are TRBV20-1 and TRBJ2-7, with D possibly being TRBD1 or TRBD2 (6 bases each). The CDR3 is 13 residues long. The V gene lost 6 bases and the J gene lost 7 bases, with 19 bases spanning the gap. Germline CDR1 is DFQATT and CDR2 is SNEGSKA (reference sequence). The CDR3 DNA reads TGCAGTGCACCCCGGGACGGGGGCCTTGAGCAGTACTTC. This encodes CSAPRDGGLEQYF.

At least ten counts were recorded for this clonotype. The chain has TRBV30 and TRBJ2-5; TRBD2 matches at 14 bases. Germline V CDR1 and CDR2: GTSNPN, SVGIG (reference sequence). J gave up 7 bases and V 3 bases, and 10 bases lay outside the gene matches. The CDR3 runs to 16 residues. CDR3 loop: CAWRAGLAGASGTQYF. Here the CDR3 DNA reads TGTGCCTGGAGGGCGGGACTAGCGGGGGCCTCGGGGACCCAGTACTTC.

This clonotype was seen a few times. V is TRBV4-1 and J is TRBJ2-3, with D possibly TRBD1 on 6 matching bases. The CDR3 extends over 13 amino acids. Trimming cost V 5 bases and J 6 bases, with 12 bases left between them. The V gene's germline CDR1 is MGHRA and CDR2 YSYEKL. The CDR3 DNA sequence: TGCGCCAGCAGCGAACAGGGCATGGATACGCAGTATTTT. Amino acid sequence: CASSEQGMDTQYF.

This clonotype was detected once. A read error is the likely source, as a far larger clone sits one nucleotide away. J is TRBJ2-1 and V is TRBV28; D remains ambiguous. V was trimmed by 0 bases and J by 10 bases, leaving 13 bases between them. This CDR3 has 14 residues. The V gene's germline CDR1 is MDHEN and CDR2 SYDVKM. The CDR3 loop reads CASSLWRIAYEQFF. CDR3 in DNA: TGTGCCAGCAGTTTATGGCGGATTGCCTACGAGCAGTTCTTC.